The clone carrying this T cell receptor (beta chain) was observed at least ten times. This sample was taken from a study of metastatic and nonmetastatic thyroid tumors. Through MiXCR, TCRdb re-clonotyped the PCR reads. The sample carries more than 10,000 clones, approximately 12% recorded once. Thyroid surgery had not been preceded by any treatment in any patient. The germline gives CDR1 SGDLS, CDR2 YYNGEE. Trimming at V came to 4 bases and at J to 7 bases, leaving 6 bases not matched to a gene. The CDR3 sequence is 15 residues long. What was sequenced was blood. The receptor was isolated from a female donor with papillary thyroid cancer or a benign thyroid nodule (not recorded which). Some clones in this sample may be carry-over from other donors' samples. V is TRBV9 and J is TRBJ1-4; 11 positions agree with TRBD1. For the CDR3, the DNA is TGTGCCAGCAGCCAGGACAGGGGGCTTAGTGAAAAACTGTTTTTT. It codes for CASSQDRGLSEKLFF.